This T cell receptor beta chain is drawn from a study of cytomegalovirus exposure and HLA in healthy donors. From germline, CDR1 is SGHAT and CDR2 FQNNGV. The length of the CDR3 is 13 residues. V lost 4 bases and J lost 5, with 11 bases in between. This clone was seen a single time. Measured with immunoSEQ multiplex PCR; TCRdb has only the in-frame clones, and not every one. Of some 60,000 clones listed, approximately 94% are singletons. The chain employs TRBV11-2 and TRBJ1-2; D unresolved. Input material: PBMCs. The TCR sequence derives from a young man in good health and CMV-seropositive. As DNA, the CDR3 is TGTGCCAGCAGCTCGGGATCAAAATATGGCTACACCTTC. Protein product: CASSSGSKYGYTF.